This record covers a single TCR beta chain. This sample is drawn from a study of T cell changes during pregnancy in multiple sclerosis. Sequenced by immunoSEQ multiplex PCR; TCRdb stores in-frame clones only, minus some. The sample has about 69,000 clones; approximately 92% are singletons. Germline CDR1 LNHDA, CDR2 SQIVND (reference sequence). V was pared by 5 bases and J by 0 bases, with 8 bases between. The CDR3 loop spans 15 amino acids. This specimen was peripheral blood, taken in the third trimester of pregnancy. The clonotype was recovered from a female donor in good health, enrolled as a control in a pregnancy study. V gene TRBV19 combines with J gene TRBJ2-6, with D unresolved. The CDR3 bases are TGTGCCAGTAGTTGGGCAGCCTCTGGGGCCAACGTCCTGACTTTC. Translation: CASSWAASGANVLTF.